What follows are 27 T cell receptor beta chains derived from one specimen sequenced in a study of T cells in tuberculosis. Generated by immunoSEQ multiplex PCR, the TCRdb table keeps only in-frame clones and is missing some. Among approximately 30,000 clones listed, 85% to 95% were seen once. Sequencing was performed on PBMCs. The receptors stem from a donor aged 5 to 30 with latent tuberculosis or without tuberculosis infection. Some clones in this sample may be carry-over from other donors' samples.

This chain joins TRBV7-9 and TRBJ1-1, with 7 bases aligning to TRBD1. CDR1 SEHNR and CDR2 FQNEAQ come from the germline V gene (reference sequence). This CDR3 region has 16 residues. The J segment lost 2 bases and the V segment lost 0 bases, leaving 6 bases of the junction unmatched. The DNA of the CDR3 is TGTGCCAGCAGCTTAGCGTTGCCAGGGGGAAACACTGAAGCTTTCTTT. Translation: CASSLALPGGNTEAFF.

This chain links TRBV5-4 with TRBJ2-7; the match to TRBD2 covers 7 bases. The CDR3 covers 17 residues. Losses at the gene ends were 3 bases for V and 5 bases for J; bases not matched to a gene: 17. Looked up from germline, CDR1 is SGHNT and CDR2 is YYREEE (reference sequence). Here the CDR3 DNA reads TGTGCCAGCAGCTGGGGGGGTACACTCCGAGACGCCCACGAGCAGTACTTC. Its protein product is CASSWGGTLRDAHEQYF.

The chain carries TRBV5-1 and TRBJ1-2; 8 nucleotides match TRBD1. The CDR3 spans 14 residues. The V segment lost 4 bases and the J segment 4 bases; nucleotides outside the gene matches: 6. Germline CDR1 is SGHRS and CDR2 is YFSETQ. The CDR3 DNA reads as TGCGCCAGCAGCACCGGACAGGGACGCTATGGCTACACCTTC. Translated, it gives CASSTGQGRYGYTF. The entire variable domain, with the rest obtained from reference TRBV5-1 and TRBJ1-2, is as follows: KAGVTQTPRYLIKTRGQQVTLSCSPISGHRSVSWYQQTPGQGLQFLFEYFSETQRNKGNFPGRFSGRQFSNSRSEMNVSTLELGDSALYLCASSTGQGRYGYTFGSGTRLTVV.

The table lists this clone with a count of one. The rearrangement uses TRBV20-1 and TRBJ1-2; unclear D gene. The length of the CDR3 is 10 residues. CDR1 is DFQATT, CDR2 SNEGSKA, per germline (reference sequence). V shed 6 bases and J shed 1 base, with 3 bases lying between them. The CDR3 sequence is CSASNYGYTF. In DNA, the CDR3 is TGCAGTGCCAGTAACTATGGCTACACCTTC.

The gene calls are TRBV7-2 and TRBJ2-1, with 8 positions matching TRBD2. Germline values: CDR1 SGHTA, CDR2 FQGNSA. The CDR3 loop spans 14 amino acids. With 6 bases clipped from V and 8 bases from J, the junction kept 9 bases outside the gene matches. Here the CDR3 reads CASRSGLGGHEQFF. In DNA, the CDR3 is TGTGCCAGCAGATCGGGACTAGGAGGCCATGAGCAGTTCTTC. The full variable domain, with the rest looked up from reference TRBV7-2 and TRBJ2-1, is GAGVSQSPSNKVTEKGKDVELRCDPISGHTALYWYRQSLGQGLEFLIYFQGNSAPDKSGLPSDRFSAERTGGSVSTLTIQRTQQEDSAVYLCASRSGLGGHEQFFGPGTRLTVL.

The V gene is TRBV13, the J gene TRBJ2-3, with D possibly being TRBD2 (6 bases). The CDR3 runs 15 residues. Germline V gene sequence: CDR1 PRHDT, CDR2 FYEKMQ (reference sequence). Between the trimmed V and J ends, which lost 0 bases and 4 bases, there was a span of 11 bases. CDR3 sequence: CASSLGTRFADTQYF. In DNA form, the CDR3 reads TGTGCCAGCAGCTTAGGGACTAGGTTCGCAGATACGCAGTATTTT.

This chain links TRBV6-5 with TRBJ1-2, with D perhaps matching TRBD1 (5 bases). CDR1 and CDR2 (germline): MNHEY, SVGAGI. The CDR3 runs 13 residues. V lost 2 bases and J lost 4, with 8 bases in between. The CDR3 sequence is CASSYGGIYGYTF. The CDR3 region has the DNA TGTGCCAGCAGTTACGGGGGGATCTATGGCTACACCTTC.

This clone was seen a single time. DNA of the CDR3: TGCGCCAGCAGCTCCTTAGAACTTAGCGAGCAGTTCTTC. Encoded protein: CASSSLELSEQFF. This chain joins TRBV5-1 and TRBJ2-1; D is unresolved. Germline CDR1 reads SGHRS; CDR2 reads YFSETQ. The CDR3 consists of 13 residues. V lost 3 bases, J lost 10 bases, and 14 bases lay in between. Together with reference TRBV5-1 and TRBJ2-1, the CDR3 gives the full variable domain: KAGVTQTPRYLIKTRGQQVTLSCSPISGHRSVSWYQQTPGQGLQFLFEYFSETQRNKGNFPGRFSGRQFSNSRSEMNVSTLELGDSALYLCASSSLELSEQFFGPGTRLTVL.

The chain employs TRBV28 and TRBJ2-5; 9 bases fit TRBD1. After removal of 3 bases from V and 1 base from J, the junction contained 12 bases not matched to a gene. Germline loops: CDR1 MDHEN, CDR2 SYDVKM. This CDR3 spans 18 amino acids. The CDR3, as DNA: TGTGCCAGCAGTTTTTTTGGGGACAGGGAAACCATCCAAGAGACCCAGTACTTC. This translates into CASSFFGDRETIQETQYF.

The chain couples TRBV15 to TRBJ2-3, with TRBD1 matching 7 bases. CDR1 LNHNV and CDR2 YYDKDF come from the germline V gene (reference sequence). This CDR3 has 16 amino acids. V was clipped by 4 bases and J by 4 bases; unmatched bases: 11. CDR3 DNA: TGTGCCACCAGCACAAGAGCCGGGACAGAGTCAGATACGCAGTATTTT. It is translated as CATSTRAGTESDTQYF.

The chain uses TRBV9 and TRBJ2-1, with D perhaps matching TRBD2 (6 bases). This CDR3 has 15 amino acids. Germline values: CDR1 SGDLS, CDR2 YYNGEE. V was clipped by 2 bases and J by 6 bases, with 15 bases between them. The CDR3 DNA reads TGTGCCAGCAGCGTCACAGCGGGCGCACGCAATGAGCAGTTCTTC. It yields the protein CASSVTAGARNEQFF.

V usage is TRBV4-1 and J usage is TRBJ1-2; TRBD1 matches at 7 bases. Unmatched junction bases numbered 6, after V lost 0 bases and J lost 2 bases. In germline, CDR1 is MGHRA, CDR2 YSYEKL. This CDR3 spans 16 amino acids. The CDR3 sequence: CASSQDRSRGNYGYTF. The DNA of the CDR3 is TGCGCCAGCAGCCAAGATAGAAGCAGGGGGAACTATGGCTACACCTTC.

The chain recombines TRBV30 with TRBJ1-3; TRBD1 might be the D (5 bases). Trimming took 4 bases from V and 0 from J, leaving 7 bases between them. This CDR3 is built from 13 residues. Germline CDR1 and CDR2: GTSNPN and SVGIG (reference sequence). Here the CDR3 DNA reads TGTGCCTGGAAACAGGACTCTGGAAACACCATATATTTT. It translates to CAWKQDSGNTIYF.

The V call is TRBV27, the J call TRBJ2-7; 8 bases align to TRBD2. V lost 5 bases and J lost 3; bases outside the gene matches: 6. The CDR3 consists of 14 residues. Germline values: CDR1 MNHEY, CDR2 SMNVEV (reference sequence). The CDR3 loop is CASSVSGTYYEQYF. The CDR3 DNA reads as TGTGCCAGCAGTGTTAGCGGGACTTACTACGAGCAGTACTTC.

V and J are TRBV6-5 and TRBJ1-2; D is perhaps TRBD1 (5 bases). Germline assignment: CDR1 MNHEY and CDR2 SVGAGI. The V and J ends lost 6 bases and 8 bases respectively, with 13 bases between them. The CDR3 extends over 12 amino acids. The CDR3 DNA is TGTGCCAGCAGGGAAAGGACATTAGGCTACACCTTC. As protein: CASRERTLGYTF.

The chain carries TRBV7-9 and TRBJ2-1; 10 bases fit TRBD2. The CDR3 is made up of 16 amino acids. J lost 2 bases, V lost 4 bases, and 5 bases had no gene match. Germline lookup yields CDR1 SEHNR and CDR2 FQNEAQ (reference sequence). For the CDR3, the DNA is TGTGCCAGCAGCTCCCGGACTAGCGGCACCTACAATGAGCAGTTCTTC. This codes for CASSSRTSGTYNEQFF.

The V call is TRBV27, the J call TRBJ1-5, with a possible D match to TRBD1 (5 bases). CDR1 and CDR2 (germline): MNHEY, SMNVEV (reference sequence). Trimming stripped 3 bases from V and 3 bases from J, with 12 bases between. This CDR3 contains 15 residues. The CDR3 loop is CASSFIGAVNQPQHF. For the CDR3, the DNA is TGTGCCAGCAGTTTTATAGGGGCAGTCAATCAGCCCCAGCATTTT.

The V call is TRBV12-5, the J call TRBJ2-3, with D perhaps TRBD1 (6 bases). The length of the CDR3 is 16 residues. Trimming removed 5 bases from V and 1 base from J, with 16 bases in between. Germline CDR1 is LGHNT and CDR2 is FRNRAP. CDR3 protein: CASGRSQGIGTDTQYF. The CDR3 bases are TGTGCTAGTGGTCGATCTCAGGGGATCGGCACAGATACGCAGTATTTT.

The CDR3 spells CSVEGGAIYEQYF. In DNA form, the CDR3 reads TGCAGCGTTGAGGGGGGAGCCATCTACGAGCAGTACTTC. The chain recombines TRBV29-1 with TRBJ2-7; a weak D match, TRBD2 (6 bases). The CDR3 extends over 13 amino acids. The germline CDR1 and CDR2 sequences are SQVTM and ANQGSEA. V lost 3 bases and J lost 3, with 12 bases in between.

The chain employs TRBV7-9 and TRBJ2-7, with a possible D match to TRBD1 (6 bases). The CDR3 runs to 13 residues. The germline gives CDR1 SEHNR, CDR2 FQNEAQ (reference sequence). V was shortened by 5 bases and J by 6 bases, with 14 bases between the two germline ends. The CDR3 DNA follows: TGTGCCAGCAGCCGGGACATTGTACGCGAGCAGTACTTC. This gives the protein CASSRDIVREQYF.

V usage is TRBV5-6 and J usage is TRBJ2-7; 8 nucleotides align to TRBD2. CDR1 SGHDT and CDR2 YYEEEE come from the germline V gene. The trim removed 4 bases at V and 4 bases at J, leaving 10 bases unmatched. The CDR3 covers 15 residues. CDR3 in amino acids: CASSPRGGSVYEQYF. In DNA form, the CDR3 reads TGTGCCAGCAGCCCCCGGGGGGGCAGTGTTTACGAGCAGTACTTC.

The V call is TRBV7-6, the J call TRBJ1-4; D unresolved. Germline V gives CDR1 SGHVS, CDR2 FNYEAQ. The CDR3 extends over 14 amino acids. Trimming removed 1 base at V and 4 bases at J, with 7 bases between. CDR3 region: CASSLEPINEKLFF. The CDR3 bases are TGTGCCAGCAGCTTAGAACCTATTAATGAAAAACTGTTTTTT.

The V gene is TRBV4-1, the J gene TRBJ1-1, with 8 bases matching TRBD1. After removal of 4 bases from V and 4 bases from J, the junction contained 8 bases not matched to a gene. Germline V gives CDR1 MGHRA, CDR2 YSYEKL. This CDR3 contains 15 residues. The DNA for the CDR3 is TGCGCCAGCAGCCCAAACAGGGGGTCGGCCACTGAAGCTTTCTTT. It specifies CASSPNRGSATEAFF.

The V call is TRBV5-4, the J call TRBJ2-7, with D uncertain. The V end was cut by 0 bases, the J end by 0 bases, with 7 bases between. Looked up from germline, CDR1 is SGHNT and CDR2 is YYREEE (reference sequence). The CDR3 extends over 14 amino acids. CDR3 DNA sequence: TGTGCCAGCAGCTTGGACTTCCCCTCCTACGAGCAGTACTTC. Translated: CASSLDFPSYEQYF.

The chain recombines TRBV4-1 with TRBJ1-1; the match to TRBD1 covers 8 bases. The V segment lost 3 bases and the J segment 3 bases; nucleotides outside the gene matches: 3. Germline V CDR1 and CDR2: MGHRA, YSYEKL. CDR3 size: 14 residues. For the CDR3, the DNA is TGCGCCAGCAGCCAGGAACAGGGGGACACTGAAGCTTTCTTT. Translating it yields CASSQEQGDTEAFF.

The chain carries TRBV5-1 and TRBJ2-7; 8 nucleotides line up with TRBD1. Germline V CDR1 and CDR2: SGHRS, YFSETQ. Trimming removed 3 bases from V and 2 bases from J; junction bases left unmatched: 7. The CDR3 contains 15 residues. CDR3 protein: CASSSQTGDPYEQYF. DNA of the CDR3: TGCGCCAGCAGCTCTCAGACAGGGGATCCCTACGAGCAGTACTTC.

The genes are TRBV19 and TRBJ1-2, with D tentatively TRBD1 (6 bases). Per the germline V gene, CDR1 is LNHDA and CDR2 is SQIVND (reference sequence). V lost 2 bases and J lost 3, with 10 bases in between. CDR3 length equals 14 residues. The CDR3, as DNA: TGTGCCAGTAGTATAACAGGGCTGGACTATGGCTACACCTTC. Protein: CASSITGLDYGYTF.